This T cell receptor (beta chain) was identified in a study of T cell changes during pregnancy in multiple sclerosis. The protocol was immunoSEQ multiplex PCR, while the TCRdb copy is restricted to in-frame clones and leaves out a portion. The table records approximately 88,000 clones, around 94% of them present only once. This clone was seen only once. The CDR3 sequence is 15 residues long. The junction had 4 bases not matched to a gene; V was cut back by 5 bases and J by 1 base. Germline V gene data show CDR1 as SGHTA and CDR2 as FQGNSA. The sequence derives from a female donor with multiple sclerosis, enrolled in a pregnancy study. This rearrangement joins TRBV7-2 to TRBJ2-7, with TRBD1 matching over 11 bases. Sample: peripheral blood, taken in the third trimester of pregnancy. DNA of the CDR3: TGTGCCAGCAGCGGACAGGGGGCTGGGTCCTACGAGCAGTACTTC. Translation gives CASSGQGAGSYEQYF.